The clone carrying this T cell receptor beta chain is a singleton in its sample. These data originate in a study of blood T cell repertoires in COVID-19. Study overall: Samples taken during acute and convalescent COVID-19 were collected in the United States, Italy and Spain.

CDR3 length equals 14 residues. V lost 2 bases and J lost 6, with 8 bases in between. The germline gives CDR1 SEHNR, CDR2 FQNEAQ (reference sequence). Here immunoSEQ multiplex PCR was the method, and the copy in TCRdb shows in-frame clones only, minus some. This table has under 250,000 clones, under 85% appearing once. The V gene is TRBV7-9, the J gene TRBJ1-6; TRBD1 is a possible D gene (6 bases). The TCR originated in a man aged 25-45 years who had recovered from COVID-19. The sample was peripheral blood. The CDR3 loop reads CASSLWDINSPLHF. CDR3 nucleotide sequence: TGTGCCAGCAGCTTATGGGACATTAATTCACCCCTCCACTTT. Full variable domain (missing parts from reference TRBV7-9 and TRBJ1-6): DTGVSQNPRHKITKRGQNVTFRCDPISEHNRLYWYRQTLGQGPEFLTYFQNEAQLEKSRLLSDRFSAERPKGSFSTLEIQRTEQGDSAMYLCASSLWDINSPLHFGNGTRLTVT.